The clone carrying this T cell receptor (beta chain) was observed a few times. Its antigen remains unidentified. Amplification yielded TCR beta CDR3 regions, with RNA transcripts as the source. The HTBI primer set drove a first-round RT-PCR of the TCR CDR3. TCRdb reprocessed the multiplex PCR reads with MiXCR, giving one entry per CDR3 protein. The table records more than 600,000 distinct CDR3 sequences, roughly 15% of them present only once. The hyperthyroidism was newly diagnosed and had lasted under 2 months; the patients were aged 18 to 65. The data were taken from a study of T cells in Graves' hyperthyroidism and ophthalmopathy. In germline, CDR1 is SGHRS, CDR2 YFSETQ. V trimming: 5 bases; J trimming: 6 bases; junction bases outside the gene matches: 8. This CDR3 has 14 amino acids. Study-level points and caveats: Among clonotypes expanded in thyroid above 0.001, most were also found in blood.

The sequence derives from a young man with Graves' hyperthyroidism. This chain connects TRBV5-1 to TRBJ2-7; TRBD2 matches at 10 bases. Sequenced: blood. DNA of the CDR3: TGCGCCAGCAGGCAGCGGGAGGGCCTTAGCGAGCAGTACTTC. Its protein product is CASRQREGLSEQYF.